This entry lists 12 T cell receptor beta chains sequenced from one sample in a study of monozygotic twins with inflammatory bowel disease. Reprocessing the 5' RACE reads, TCRdb reports a single entry for every CDR3 protein and omits DNA. The table for this sample gives some 440,000 distinct CDR3 sequences. Sequenced material: blood. Receptors originate from a human donor with ulcerative colitis or Crohn's disease, or a healthy co-twin of an affected twin (not recorded which).

The chain combines TRBV10-3 with TRBJ2-2. CDR1 is ENHRY and CDR2 is SYGVKD in the germline V gene. The CDR3 is 14 residues long. CDR3 in amino acids: CAINSGLDTGKLFF.

The chain is built from TRBV28 and TRBJ2-7; TCRdb calls TRBD2, which cannot be checked without DNA. Germline lookup yields CDR1 MDHEN and CDR2 SYDVKM. The CDR3 is 15 amino acids. CDR3 amino acids: CASSPGLAALYEQYF.

This chain connects TRBV12-3 or TRBV12-4 to TRBJ2-1. The length of the CDR3 is 15 residues. The CDR3 protein is CAILRFPDYYNEQFF.

The gene calls are TRBV29-1 and TRBJ1-1. Germline CDR1 SQVTM, CDR2 ANQGSEA. This CDR3 is 14 amino acids long. The CDR3 spells CSVEDLGFNTEAFF.

The chain combines TRBV5-1 with TRBJ2-7; there is no DNA to check the TCRdb D call of TRBD1. Germline V lookup: CDR1 SGHRS, CDR2 YFSETQ. The CDR3 length is 14 residues. The CDR3 sequence is CASSFTRTAYEQYF.

This chain uses TRBV5-1 with TRBJ1-1. The germline V gene has CDR1 SGHRS and CDR2 YFSETQ. CDR3 length: 16 amino acids. This CDR3 is CASSLALITKNTEAFF.

This sequence joins TRBV10-3 and TRBJ1-1; the TCRdb call, TRBD1, lacks DNA for checking. Germline V CDR1 and CDR2: ENHRY, SYGVKD. The CDR3 has 15 residues. The CDR3: CAISEDEGGNTEAFF.

The CDR3: CASSLVDRTSFEQYF. The V gene is TRBV5-6, the J gene TRBJ2-7; lacking DNA, the TRBD1 call made by TCRdb goes unchecked. Germline lookup yields CDR1 SGHDT and CDR2 YYEEEE. This CDR3 region has 15 residues.

The rearrangement links TRBV6-6 to TRBJ1-4; TCRdb's D call of TRBD1 is untestable without DNA. The CDR3 runs to 14 residues. Germline CDR1 MNHNY, CDR2 SVGAGI (reference sequence). This CDR3 is CASSSPGQAEKLFF.

The CDR3 is CAWTGMWGSYTF. The rearrangement links TRBV30 to TRBJ1-2; the TCRdb D gene call, TRBD1, has no DNA to confirm it. CDR1 and CDR2 (germline): GTSNPN, SVGIG (reference sequence). This CDR3 is built from 12 residues.

V usage is TRBV5-6 and J usage is TRBJ2-1; TCRdb gives TRBD2 as the D gene, but with no DNA this cannot be confirmed. This CDR3 contains 14 residues. The germline V gene encodes CDR1 SGHDT and CDR2 YYEEEE. CDR3 loop: CASSFGTSVNEQFF. The whole variable domain, remainder taken from reference TRBV5-6 and TRBJ2-1, is DAGVTQSPTHLIKTRGQQVTLRCSPKSGHDTVSWYQQALGQGPQFIFQYYEEEERQRGNFPDRFSGHQFPNYSSELNVNALLLGDSALYLCASSFGTSVNEQFFGPGTRLTVL.

The chain recombines TRBV7-6 with TRBJ2-3. CDR3 length: 16 residues. The germline V gene encodes CDR1 SGHVS and CDR2 FNYEAQ. CDR3 residues: CASSLAQRGITDTQYF.